This passage covers 12 T cell receptor beta chains from one sample sequenced in a study of metastatic and nonmetastatic thyroid tumors. TCRdb re-called the PCR reads with MiXCR. The data show around 30,000 clones, with about a quarter seen just once and under 2.5% held by the top ten. All patients reached thyroid surgery having received no treatment beforehand. The sample was blood. The receptors were sampled from a female donor with papillary thyroid cancer or a benign thyroid nodule (not recorded which). Some clones in this sample may be carry-over from other donors' samples.

This clone was seen ten or more times. Other DNA sequences within the sample encode an identical CDR3. The rearrangement joins TRBV28 to TRBJ2-2; 7 bases agree with TRBD2. Germline V gene lookup returns CDR1 MDHEN and CDR2 SYDVKM. Germline trimming cut 6 bases from V and 7 bases from J; bases unmatched to any gene: 11. There are 15 residues in the CDR3. The CDR3 region is CASSPFTSGNGELFF. CDR3 sequence (DNA): TGTGCCAGCAGCCCCTTTACCAGCGGGAACGGGGAGCTGTTTTTT.

This clone was counted at least ten times. The chain joins TRBV24-1 to TRBJ2-1; D is unresolved. Germline V gene lookup returns CDR1 KGHDR and CDR2 SFDVKD. V lost 5 bases and J lost 4, with 8 bases in between. The CDR3 length is 13 residues. CDR3 bases: TGTGCCACCAGTGGGGTACAATACAATGAGCAGTTCTTC. It yields the protein CATSGVQYNEQFF.

The rearrangement links TRBV5-1 to TRBJ2-7; TRBD1 or TRBD2 may be the D gene (5 bases each). This CDR3 is built from 15 residues. Germline V gives CDR1 SGHRS, CDR2 YFSETQ. V shed 1 base and J shed 2 bases, with 13 bases lying between them. CDR3 sequence: CASSLRWDGPYEQYF. As DNA, the CDR3 is TGCGCCAGCAGCTTGAGGTGGGACGGGCCCTACGAGCAGTACTTC.

This clone was observed many times. The chain carries TRBV19 and TRBJ2-1, with D possibly matching TRBD2 (6 bases). The CDR3 has 14 residues. The V end lost 6 bases, the J end lost 2 bases, and 11 bases lay between the germline ends. Germline lookup yields CDR1 LNHDA and CDR2 SQIVND (reference sequence). As DNA, the CDR3 is TGTGCCAGTAGGAGACCGGGGGCCTACAATGAGCAGTTCTTC. The encoded protein is CASRRPGAYNEQFF.

Many counts were recorded for this clone. This chain connects TRBV10-1 to TRBJ2-5; D is perhaps TRBD1 (7 bases). The CDR3 runs to 13 residues. Germline V gene data show CDR1 as WNHNN and CDR2 as SYGVQD (reference sequence). Between the trimmed V and J ends, which lost 9 bases and 0 bases, there was a span of 11 bases. CDR3: CARGGQDQETQYF. CDR3 sequence (DNA): TGCGCCAGGGGAGGACAGGACCAAGAGACCCAGTACTTC.

This clone showed up many times. The gene calls are TRBV5-6 and TRBJ2-7; 10 bases are a match to TRBD1. The trim removed 3 bases at V and 1 base at J, leaving 4 bases unmatched. CDR3 length equals 15 residues. Germline V lookup: CDR1 SGHDT, CDR2 YYEEEE. The chain's CDR3 is CASSWDRGRSYEQYF. The DNA of the CDR3 is TGTGCCAGCAGCTGGGACAGGGGAAGATCCTACGAGCAGTACTTC. The full variable domain, its missing parts supplied by reference TRBV5-6 and TRBJ2-7, is DAGVTQSPTHLIKTRGQQVTLRCSPKSGHDTVSWYQQALGQGPQFIFQYYEEEERQRGNFPDRFSGHQFPNYSSELNVNALLLGDSALYLCASSWDRGRSYEQYFGPGTRLTVT.

This clone was observed once. V usage is TRBV7-2 and J usage is TRBJ1-2; D is possibly TRBD1 (5 bases). The CDR3 is 14 amino acids. CDR1 and CDR2 from the germline V gene are SGHTA and FQGNSA. Trimming shortened V by 1 base and J by 6 bases, and 12 bases separated the two germline ends. CDR3 amino acids: CASSLGGVGHGYTF. DNA for the CDR3: TGTGCCAGCAGCTTAGGAGGGGTCGGCCATGGCTACACCTTC.

This clone was detected ten times or more. As DNA, the CDR3 is TGCGCCAGCAGCCGCGGGCCGAACACTGAAGCTTTCTTT. It is translated as CASSRGPNTEAFF. The chain recombines TRBV5-1 with TRBJ1-1; D call uncertain. The CDR3 contains 13 residues. The V gene's germline CDR1 is SGHRS and CDR2 YFSETQ. With 4 bases removed from V and 1 base from J, the gap between germline ends came to 8 bases.

CDR3 sequence: CASSLRARCGYTF. The CDR3 coding sequence is TGTGCCAGCAGCTTACGTGCAAGGTGTGGCTACACCTTC. This chain connects TRBV7-4 to TRBJ1-2, with no clear D. V lost 2 bases and J 7 bases, leaving 11 bases between the germline ends. Germline V lookup: CDR1 SGHVT, CDR2 SQSDAQ. The CDR3 is made up of 13 amino acids.

The table lists this clone with a count of one. One end of the junction varies from germline; a read error may be responsible. The chain combines TRBV20-1 with TRBJ1-6; 8 bases align to TRBD1. CDR3 length: 15 amino acids. CDR1 and CDR2 from the germline V gene are DFQATT and SNEGSKA (reference sequence). The CDR3 DNA follows: TGCAGTGCTCCGACAGGGGAAGCCTATAATTCACCCCTACGCTTT. Translation gives CSAPTGEAYNSPLRF.

J is TRBJ1-2 and V is TRBV5-1, with 9 bases fitting TRBD1. This CDR3 spans 15 amino acids. The V gene's germline CDR1 is SGHRS and CDR2 YFSETQ. The V segment lost 4 bases and the J segment 7 bases; nucleotides outside the gene matches: 11. The CDR3 DNA reads TGCGCCAGCAGCATATGGGACAGGGCAGTATTTGGCTACACCTTC. It specifies CASSIWDRAVFGYTF. The entire variable domain, with the rest obtained from reference TRBV5-1 and TRBJ1-2, is as follows: KAGVTQTPRYLIKTRGQQVTLSCSPISGHRSVSWYQQTPGQGLQFLFEYFSETQRNKGNFPGRFSGRQFSNSRSEMNVSTLELGDSALYLCASSIWDRAVFGYTFGSGTRLTVV.

There are a few counts of this clone. The gene calls are TRBV6-2 or TRBV6-3 and TRBJ1-2; 8 bases fit TRBD1. The germline gives CDR1 MNHEY, CDR2 SVGEGT. Unmatched junction bases numbered 4, after V lost 4 bases and J lost 9 bases. The CDR3 runs to 12 residues. In DNA, the CDR3 is TGTGCCAGCAGTTCTACAGGGGGTTGCTACACCTTC. Protein sequence: CASSSTGGCYTF.